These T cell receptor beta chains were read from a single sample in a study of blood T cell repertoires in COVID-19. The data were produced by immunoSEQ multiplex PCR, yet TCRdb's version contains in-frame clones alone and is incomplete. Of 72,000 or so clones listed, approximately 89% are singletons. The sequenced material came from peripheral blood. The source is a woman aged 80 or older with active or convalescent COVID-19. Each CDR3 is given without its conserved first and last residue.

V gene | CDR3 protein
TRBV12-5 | ASGTYTDTQY
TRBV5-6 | ASSLRGSEMLF
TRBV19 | ASSSQQGAVNEQF
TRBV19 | ASLIIRRGKTEAF
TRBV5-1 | ASSLGGGGLSYEQY
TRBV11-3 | ASSLQENTEAF
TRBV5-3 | ARSFPTRMDGGNQPQH
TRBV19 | ASSIVARQGDEQY
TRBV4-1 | ASSQEETGFYGYT
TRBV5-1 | ASSLEGGGNQPQH
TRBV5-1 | ASSPHPDRLEAF
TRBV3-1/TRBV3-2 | ASNHRGAGTGELF
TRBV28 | ASSYRTGRGYT
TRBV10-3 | AISVRNTIY
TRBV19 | ASSMRVGETQY
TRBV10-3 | AISSNPGTEAF
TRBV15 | ATSTYRGRSDQPQH
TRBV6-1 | ASSETGEANEKLF
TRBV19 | ASSTGLAGGADGELF
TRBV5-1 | ASSLGGTSGGSYNEQF
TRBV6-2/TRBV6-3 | ASSRDRGLYGYT
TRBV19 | ASSVQMNYGYT
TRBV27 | ASSFVREYGYT
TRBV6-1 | ASSEQGPVNSPLH
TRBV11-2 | ASSSSTGVGTDTQY
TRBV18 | ASSPGHYENTEAF
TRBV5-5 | ASSLLQGSSNTGELF
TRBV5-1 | ASSLIPGQGNTEAF
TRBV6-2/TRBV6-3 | ASSLGVYQPQH
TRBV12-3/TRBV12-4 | ASSLGRGYGYT
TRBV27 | ASSLLDRGGEQY
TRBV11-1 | ASTEKRGQTYEQY
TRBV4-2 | ASSQVRGGRDGYT
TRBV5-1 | ASSRDNRGYT
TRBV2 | ASSESRQGVHEQY
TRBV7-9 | ASSPDGSYGYT
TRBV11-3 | ASSLDPRGGPSGANVLT
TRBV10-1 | ASSDVQRGGAGELF
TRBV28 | ASSSGPGGYQETQY
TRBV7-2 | ASSTSVGASGANVLT